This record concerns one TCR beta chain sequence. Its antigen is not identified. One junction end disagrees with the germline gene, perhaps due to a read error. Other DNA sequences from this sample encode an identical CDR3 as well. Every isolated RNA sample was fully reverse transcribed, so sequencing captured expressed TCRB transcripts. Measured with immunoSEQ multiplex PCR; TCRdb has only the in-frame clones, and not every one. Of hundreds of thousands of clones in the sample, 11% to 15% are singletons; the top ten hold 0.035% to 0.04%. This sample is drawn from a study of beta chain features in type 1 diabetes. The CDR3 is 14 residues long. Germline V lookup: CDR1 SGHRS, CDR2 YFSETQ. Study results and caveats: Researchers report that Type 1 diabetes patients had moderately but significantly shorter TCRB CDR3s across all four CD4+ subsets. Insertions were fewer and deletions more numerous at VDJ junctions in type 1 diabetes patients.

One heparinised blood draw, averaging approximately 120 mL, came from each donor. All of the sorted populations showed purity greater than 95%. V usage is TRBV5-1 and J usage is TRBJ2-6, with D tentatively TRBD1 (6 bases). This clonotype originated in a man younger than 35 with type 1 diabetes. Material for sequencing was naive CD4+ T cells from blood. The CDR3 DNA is TGTGCCAGCAGAACAGGGACCGGGGCCAACGTCCTGACTTTC. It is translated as CASRTGTGANVLTF.